The 23 T cell receptor beta chains listed next were all sequenced from one sample in a study of blood T cells in healthy people across ages. Using a J-beta primer mix together with a sample-barcoded 5' primer, a second PCR was run for about 7 to 12 cycles. TCRdb analysed the 5' RACE reads with MiXCR anew, one entry per CDR3 protein. The sample holds 600,000 to 850,000 distinct CDR3 sequences, roughly 25% seen once. These same records also appear under a second study, on T cells of mothers and their children.

Sequencing used blood. These receptors all stem from a boy aged 5 to 17 in good health.

The chain links TRBV12-3 or TRBV12-4 to TRBJ1-5; unclear D gene. V lost 2 bases and J lost 0, with 8 bases in between. This CDR3 has 15 residues. DNA for the CDR3: TGTGCCAGCAGTTTATTGAGGGATAGCAATCAGCCCCAGCATTTT. It codes for CASSLLRDSNQPQHF.

The CDR3 DNA reads TGTGCCATCAGTGCTGGGGCAAATGAAAAACTGTTTTTT. Translated, it gives CAISAGANEKLFF. The gene calls are TRBV10-3 and TRBJ1-4; D possibly corresponds to TRBD1 (5 bases). V was pared by 4 bases and J by 5 bases, with 8 bases between. Germline values: CDR1 ENHRY, CDR2 SYGVKD. CDR3 length equals 13 residues.

The chain couples TRBV5-1 to TRBJ1-1; no firm D call. V was clipped by 3 bases and J by 1 base, with 13 bases between them. This CDR3 comprises 15 residues. Germline CDR1 reads SGHRS; CDR2 reads YFSETQ. The CDR3 bases are TGCGCCAGCAGCTCGGAAGGGTTCGAGAACACTGAAGCTTTCTTT. Protein product: CASSSEGFENTEAFF.

The rearrangement uses TRBV6-6 and TRBJ1-3; D is ambiguous. The CDR3 sequence is 11 residues long. Trimming left V 6 bases short and J 4 bases short, with 4 bases between. Germline values: CDR1 MNHNY, CDR2 SVGAGI (reference sequence). CDR3: CASREGNTIYF. The CDR3 DNA reads TGTGCCAGCAGGGAGGGAAACACCATATATTTT.

This clonotype was counted between two and nine times. The V gene is TRBV29-1, the J gene TRBJ2-7, with 12 bases identical to TRBD1. CDR1 and CDR2 (germline): SQVTM, ANQGSEA. The CDR3 runs to 17 residues. V dropped 3 bases and J dropped 3; count of bases not matched to a gene: 12. The CDR3 loop reads CSVEDAQGQGADYEQYF. CDR3 DNA: TGCAGCGTTGAGGATGCACAGGGACAGGGGGCCGACTACGAGCAGTACTTC.

This clonotype was recorded only once. The rearrangement joins TRBV12-3 or TRBV12-4 to TRBJ2-3; 9 bases align to TRBD1. The CDR3 has 15 residues. With V trimmed by 5 bases and J by 6 bases, 9 bases remained unmatched. This CDR3 reads CASSATGGAVDTQYF. In DNA form, the CDR3 reads TGTGCCAGCAGTGCCACAGGGGGCGCGGTGGATACGCAGTATTTT.

This clonotype was detected a few times. The chain recombines TRBV6-6 with TRBJ2-1; 7 bases agree with TRBD1. The V gene's germline CDR1 is MNHNY and CDR2 SVGAGI (reference sequence). The CDR3 runs to 16 residues. With 2 bases clipped from V and 2 bases from J, the junction kept 6 bases outside the gene matches. Here the CDR3 reads CASSYPDRDPYNEQFF. CDR3 in DNA: TGTGCCAGCAGTTACCCTGACAGGGACCCCTACAATGAGCAGTTCTTC.

The sample holds a few counts of this clonotype. The rearrangement links TRBV29-1 to TRBJ2-7; tentative D call: TRBD2 (6 bases). V dropped 3 bases and J dropped 3 bases, with 12 bases sitting between them. The CDR3 length is 13 residues. Germline V lookup: CDR1 SQVTM, CDR2 ANQGSEA. CDR3 loop: CSVEVSGRYEQYF. CDR3 sequence (DNA): TGCAGCGTTGAGGTCAGCGGGCGCTACGAGCAGTACTTC.

This rearrangement joins TRBV28 to TRBJ2-6, with a tentative D call TRBD2 (5 bases). V gave up 5 bases and J gave up 2 bases, with 10 bases separating them. The length of the CDR3 is 15 residues. From germline, CDR1 is MDHEN and CDR2 SYDVKM. The CDR3 coding sequence is TGTGCCAGCAGTCCCCCGCGGGCTGGGGCCAACGTCCTGACTTTC. Translated, it gives CASSPPRAGANVLTF.

This clonotype showed up just once. At one end, the junction sequence differs from germline, possibly due to a read error. The V and J genes are TRBV18 and TRBJ2-5; D is ambiguous. The CDR3 spans 14 residues. Germline V gene data show CDR1 as KGHSH and CDR2 as LQKENI. CDR3 in amino acids: CANSPTVGDETQYF. CDR3 sequence (DNA): TGTGCCAACTCACCTACTGTAGGAGACGAGACCCAGTACTTC.

This clonotype was counted only a few times. The chain carries TRBV6-2 or TRBV6-3 and TRBJ2-5; D gene unclear. The J call is uncertain, as TRBJ2-1 better fits the DNA end. Germline V lookup: CDR1 MNHEY, CDR2 SVGEGT. The CDR3 loop spans 12 amino acids. The CDR3 DNA sequence: TGTGCCAGCAGTTACGTGGGCAATGAGCAGTTCTTC. It yields the protein CASSYVGNEQFF.

This clonotype appeared a few times. This chain joins TRBV7-3 and TRBJ2-1; TRBD2 matches at 7 bases. Germline lookup yields CDR1 SGHTA and CDR2 FQGTGA. The CDR3 length is 17 residues. With V trimmed by 4 bases and J by 1 base, 10 bases remained unmatched. The CDR3 reads CASSSGTSELSYNEQFF. DNA of the CDR3: TGTGCCAGCAGCTCCGGCACTAGCGAATTGTCCTACAATGAGCAGTTCTTC.

As concerns this clonotype: A junction boundary mismatches the germline segment, possibly from a read error. The chain recombines TRBV12-3 or TRBV12-4 with TRBJ2-5, with a possible D match to TRBD1 (6 bases). The CDR3 extends over 11 amino acids. The CDR3 sequence is CASSSYREWFF. The CDR3 DNA is TGTGCCAGCAGTTCCTACAGGGAGTGGTTCTTC.

This clonotype was observed a few times. This chain uses TRBV7-2 with TRBJ1-3; 7 nucleotides agree with TRBD1. This CDR3 is 16 amino acids long. Germline CDR1 SGHTA, CDR2 FQGNSA. With 5 bases clipped from V and 2 bases from J, the junction kept 9 bases outside the gene matches. Here the CDR3 DNA reads TGTGCCAGCAGCCTATCAGGGGGGCAGGCTGGAAACACCATATATTTT. Translating gives CASSLSGGQAGNTIYF. Using reference TRBV7-2 and TRBJ1-3 for the parts outside the CDR3, the full variable domain is GAGVSQSPSNKVTEKGKDVELRCDPISGHTALYWYRQSLGQGLEFLIYFQGNSAPDKSGLPSDRFSAERTGGSVSTLTIQRTQQEDSAVYLCASSLSGGQAGNTIYFGEGSWLTVV.

The chain joins TRBV3-1 to TRBJ2-7; TRBD2 is a possible D gene (5 bases). This CDR3 is 17 amino acids long. Germline CDR1 reads LGHDT; CDR2 reads YNNKEL (reference sequence). The V end was cut by 0 bases, the J end by 6 bases, with 21 bases between. The CDR3 loop is CASSQDHPAVMTIEQYF. The CDR3 DNA is TGTGCCAGCAGCCAAGATCATCCTGCGGTTATGACTATCGAGCAGTACTTC.

The chain has TRBV6-5 and TRBJ1-2; D is possibly TRBD1 (5 bases). The V gene's germline CDR1 is MNHEY and CDR2 SVGAGI. V was trimmed by 4 bases and J by 4 bases, leaving 13 bases between them. The CDR3 sequence is 14 residues long. The CDR3 loop is CASSLGQPIYGYTF. CDR3 bases: TGTGCCAGCAGTTTGGGGCAGCCGATCTATGGCTACACCTTC.

V gene TRBV7-9 combines with J gene TRBJ1-2; weak D call: TRBD1 (6 bases). The CDR3 loop spans 13 amino acids. Germline V gene sequence: CDR1 SEHNR, CDR2 FQNEAQ (reference sequence). Deletions cut 11 bases from V and 6 bases from J, with 19 bases between. CDR3 amino acids: CALTTQGLNGYTF. For the CDR3, the DNA is TGTGCCCTTACAACCCAGGGGCTGAATGGCTACACCTTC.

CDR3 nucleotide sequence: TGTGCCAGCAGCTTAGGACTAGCTGGCGTCACAGATACGCAGTATTTT. This encodes CASSLGLAGVTDTQYF. The rearrangement links TRBV7-9 to TRBJ2-3, with TRBD2 identical over 7 bases. Germline values: CDR1 SEHNR, CDR2 FQNEAQ (reference sequence). The CDR3 has 16 residues. V was pared by 1 base and J by 2 bases, with 6 bases of the junction left unmatched.

The V gene is TRBV5-1, the J gene TRBJ2-5; D not resolved. The better agreement between TRBJ2-1 and the DNA end casts doubt on the J call. The CDR3 loop spans 14 amino acids. Per the germline V gene, CDR1 is SGHRS and CDR2 is YFSETQ. This CDR3 reads CASGSQLLGNEQFF. The CDR3, as DNA: TGCGCCAGCGGCTCCCAGCTTCTAGGCAATGAGCAGTTCTTC.

This clonotype came up a few times. The V call is TRBV6-6, the J call TRBJ1-5; 10 nucleotides line up with TRBD1. The CDR3 extends over 15 amino acids. Germline CDR1 is MNHNY and CDR2 is SVGAGI (reference sequence). V was pared by 2 bases and J by 6 bases, with 4 bases of the junction left unmatched. The CDR3 loop is CASSYRQGAGQPQHF. CDR3 DNA: TGTGCCAGCAGTTACCGACAGGGGGCAGGTCAGCCCCAGCATTTT.

The V and J genes are TRBV6-5 and TRBJ1-1; 11 nucleotides line up with TRBD1. Germline CDR1 is MNHEY and CDR2 is SVGAGI. The CDR3 contains 16 residues. V lost 2 bases to trimming and J lost 4 bases; unmatched junction nucleotides: 6. The CDR3, as DNA: TGTGCCAGCAGTTACGGGACAGGGGGTAGGGGCACTGAAGCTTTCTTT. This encodes CASSYGTGGRGTEAFF.

The chain links TRBV25-1 to TRBJ2-1; D not certain. The J call is in doubt because the DNA end fits TRBJ2-5 better. The CDR3 extends over 13 amino acids. Germline V gene lookup returns CDR1 MGHDK and CDR2 SYGVNS. CDR3 residues: CASSDGHPGTQYF. The DNA for the CDR3 is TGTGCCAGCAGTGATGGGCACCCGGGGACCCAGTACTTC.

This chain links TRBV7-9 with TRBJ1-2; unclear D gene. The germline V gene has CDR1 SEHNR and CDR2 FQNEAQ (reference sequence). The length of the CDR3 is 13 residues. With 5 bases removed from V and 9 bases from J, the gap between germline ends came to 16 bases. The CDR3: CASSPIYPASYTF. The CDR3 nucleotides are TGTGCCAGCAGCCCCATCTACCCAGCGAGCTACACCTTC.